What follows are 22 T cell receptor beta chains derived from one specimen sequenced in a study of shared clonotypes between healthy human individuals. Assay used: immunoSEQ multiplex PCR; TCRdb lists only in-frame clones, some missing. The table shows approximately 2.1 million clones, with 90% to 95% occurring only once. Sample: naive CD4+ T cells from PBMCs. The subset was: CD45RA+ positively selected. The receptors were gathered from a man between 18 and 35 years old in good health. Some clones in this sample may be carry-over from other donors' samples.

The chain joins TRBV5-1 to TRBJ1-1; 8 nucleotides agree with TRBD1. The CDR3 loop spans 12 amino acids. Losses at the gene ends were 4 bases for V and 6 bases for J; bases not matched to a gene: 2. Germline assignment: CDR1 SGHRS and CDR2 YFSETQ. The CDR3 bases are TGCGCCAGCAGCCAACAGGGGGCTGAAGCTTTCTTT. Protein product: CASSQQGAEAFF.

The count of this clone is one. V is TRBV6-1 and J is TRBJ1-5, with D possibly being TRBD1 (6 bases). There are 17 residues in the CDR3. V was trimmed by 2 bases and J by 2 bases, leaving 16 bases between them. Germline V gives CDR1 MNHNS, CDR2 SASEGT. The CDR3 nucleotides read TGTGCCAGCAGTGAAATAAGGCAGGGGTTGGGCAATCAGCCCCAGCATTTT. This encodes CASSEIRQGLGNQPQHF.

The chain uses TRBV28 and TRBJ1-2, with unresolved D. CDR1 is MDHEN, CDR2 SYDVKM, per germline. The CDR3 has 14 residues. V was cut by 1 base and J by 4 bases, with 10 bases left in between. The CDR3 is CASSLFAGVYGYTF. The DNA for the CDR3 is TGTGCCAGCAGTTTATTCGCCGGCGTCTATGGCTACACCTTC.

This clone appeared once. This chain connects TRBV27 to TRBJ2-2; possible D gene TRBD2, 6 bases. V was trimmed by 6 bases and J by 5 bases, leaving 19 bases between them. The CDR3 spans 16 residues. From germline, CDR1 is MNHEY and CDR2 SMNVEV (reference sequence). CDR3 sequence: CASSSIPRAGTGELFF. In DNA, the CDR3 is TGTGCCAGCAGCTCTATACCCCGAGCGGGTACCGGGGAGCTGTTTTTT.

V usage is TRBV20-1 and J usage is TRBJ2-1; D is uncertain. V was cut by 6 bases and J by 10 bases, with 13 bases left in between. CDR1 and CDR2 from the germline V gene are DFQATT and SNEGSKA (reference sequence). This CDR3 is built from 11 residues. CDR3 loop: CSALSFVEQFF. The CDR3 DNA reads TGCAGTGCCCTTTCGTTTGTGGAGCAGTTCTTC.

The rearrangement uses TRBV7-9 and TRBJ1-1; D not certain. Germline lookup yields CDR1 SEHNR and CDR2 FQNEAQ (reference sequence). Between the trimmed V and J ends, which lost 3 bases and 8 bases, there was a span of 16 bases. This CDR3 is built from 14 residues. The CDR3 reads CASSFSGESSEAFF. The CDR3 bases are TGTGCCAGCAGCTTTTCCGGGGAATCGTCCGAAGCTTTCTTT.

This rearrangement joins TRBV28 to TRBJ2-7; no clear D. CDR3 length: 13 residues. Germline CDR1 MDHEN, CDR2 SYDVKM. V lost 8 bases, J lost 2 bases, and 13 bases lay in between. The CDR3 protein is CASETARAYEQYF. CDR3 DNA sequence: TGTGCCAGCGAAACCGCTCGGGCCTACGAGCAGTACTTC. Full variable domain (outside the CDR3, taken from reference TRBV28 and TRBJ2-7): DVKVTQSSRYLVKRTGEKVFLECVQDMDHENMFWYRQDPGLGLRLIYFSYDVKMKEKGDIPEGYSVSREKKERFSLILESASTNQTSMYLCASETARAYEQYFGPGTRLTVT.

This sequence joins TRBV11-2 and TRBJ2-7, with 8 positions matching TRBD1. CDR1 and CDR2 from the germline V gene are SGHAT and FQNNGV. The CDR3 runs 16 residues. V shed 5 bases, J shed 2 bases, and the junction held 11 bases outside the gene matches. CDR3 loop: CASSPFRGQATYEQYF. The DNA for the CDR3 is TGTGCCAGCAGCCCCTTCCGGGGACAGGCCACCTACGAGCAGTACTTC.

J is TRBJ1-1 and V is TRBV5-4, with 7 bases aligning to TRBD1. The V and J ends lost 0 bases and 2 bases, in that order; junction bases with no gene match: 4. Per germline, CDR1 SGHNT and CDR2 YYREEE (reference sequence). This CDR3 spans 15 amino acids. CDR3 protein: CASSLERQGNTEAFF. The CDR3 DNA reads TGTGCCAGCAGCTTGGAACGACAGGGTAACACTGAAGCTTTCTTT.

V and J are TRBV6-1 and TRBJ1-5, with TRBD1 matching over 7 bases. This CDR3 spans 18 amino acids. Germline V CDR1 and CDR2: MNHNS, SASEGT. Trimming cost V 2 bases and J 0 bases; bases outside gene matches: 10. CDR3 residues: CASSERDRGFYSNQPQHF. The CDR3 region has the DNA TGTGCCAGCAGTGAAAGGGACAGAGGCTTCTATAGCAATCAGCCCCAGCATTTT.

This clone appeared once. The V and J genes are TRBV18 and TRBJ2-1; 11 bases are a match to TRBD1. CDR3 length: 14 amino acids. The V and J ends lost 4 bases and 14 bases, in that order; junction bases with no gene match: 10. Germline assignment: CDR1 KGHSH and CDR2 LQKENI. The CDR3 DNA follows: TGTGCCAGCTCACTGTCGGGACAGGGGGTCCCGGAGTTCTTC. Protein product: CASSLSGQGVPEFF.

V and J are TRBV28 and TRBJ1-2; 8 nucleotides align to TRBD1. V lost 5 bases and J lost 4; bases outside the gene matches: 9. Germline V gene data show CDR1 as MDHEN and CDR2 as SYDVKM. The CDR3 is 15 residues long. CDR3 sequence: CASSQGQGLSYGYTF. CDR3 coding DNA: TGTGCCAGCAGTCAAGGACAGGGACTGTCCTATGGCTACACCTTC.

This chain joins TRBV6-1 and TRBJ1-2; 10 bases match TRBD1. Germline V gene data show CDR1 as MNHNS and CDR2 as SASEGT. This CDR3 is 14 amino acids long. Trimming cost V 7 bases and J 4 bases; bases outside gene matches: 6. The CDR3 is CASTLDRGAYGYTF. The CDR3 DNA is TGTGCCAGCACTCTGGACAGGGGGGCCTATGGCTACACCTTC.

CDR3 nucleotide sequence: TGTGCCAGCTCACCACCGAGTTCGGATGAGCAGTTCTTC. This sequence encodes CASSPPSSDEQFF. The chain links TRBV18 to TRBJ2-1, with D uncertain. Germline CDR1 reads KGHSH; CDR2 reads LQKENI. The V end was cut by 0 bases, the J end by 8 bases, with 8 bases between. The CDR3 is made up of 13 amino acids.

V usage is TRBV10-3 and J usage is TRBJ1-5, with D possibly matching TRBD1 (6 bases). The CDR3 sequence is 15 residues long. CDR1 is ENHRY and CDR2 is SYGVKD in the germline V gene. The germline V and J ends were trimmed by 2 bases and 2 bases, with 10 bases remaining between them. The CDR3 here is CAISERSGGNQPQHF. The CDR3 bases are TGTGCCATCAGTGAGCGATCAGGGGGCAATCAGCCCCAGCATTTT.

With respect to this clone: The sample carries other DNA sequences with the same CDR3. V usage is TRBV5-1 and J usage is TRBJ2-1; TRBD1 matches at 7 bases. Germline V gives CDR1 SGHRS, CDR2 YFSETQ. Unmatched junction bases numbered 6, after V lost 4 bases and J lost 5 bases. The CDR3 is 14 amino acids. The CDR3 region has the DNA TGCGCCAGCAGCCCAAGGACAGGTGACAATGAGCAGTTCTTC. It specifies CASSPRTGDNEQFF.

The DNA for the CDR3 is TGTGCAAGTCGCTTACCCACAGGGACATTAGCTAACTATGGCTACACCTTC. It specifies CASRLPTGTLANYGYTF. J is TRBJ1-2 and V is TRBV12-2; TRBD1, the D gene given by the table, was not confirmed from the DNA. TRBV12-2 corresponds to a pseudogene. The CDR3 runs 17 residues.

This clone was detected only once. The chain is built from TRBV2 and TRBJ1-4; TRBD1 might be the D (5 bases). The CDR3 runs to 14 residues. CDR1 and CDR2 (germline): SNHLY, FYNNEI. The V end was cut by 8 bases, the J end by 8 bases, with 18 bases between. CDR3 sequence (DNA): TGTGCCAGCCGGCGGGGGGAAGGAGAGGAAAAACTGTTTTTT. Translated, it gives CASRRGEGEEKLFF.

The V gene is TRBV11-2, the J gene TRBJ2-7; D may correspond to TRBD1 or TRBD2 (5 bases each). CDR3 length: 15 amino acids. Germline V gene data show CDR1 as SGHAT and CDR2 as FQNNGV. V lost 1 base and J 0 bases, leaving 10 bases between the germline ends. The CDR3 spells CASSLGGPSSYEQYF. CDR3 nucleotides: TGTGCCAGCAGCTTAGGGGGACCGAGCTCCTACGAGCAGTACTTC.

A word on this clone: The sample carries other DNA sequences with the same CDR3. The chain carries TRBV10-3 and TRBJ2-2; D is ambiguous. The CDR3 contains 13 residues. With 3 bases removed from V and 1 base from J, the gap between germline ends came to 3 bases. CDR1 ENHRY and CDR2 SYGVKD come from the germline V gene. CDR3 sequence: CAISDQNTGELFF. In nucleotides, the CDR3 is TGTGCCATCAGTGATCAGAACACCGGGGAGCTGTTTTTT.

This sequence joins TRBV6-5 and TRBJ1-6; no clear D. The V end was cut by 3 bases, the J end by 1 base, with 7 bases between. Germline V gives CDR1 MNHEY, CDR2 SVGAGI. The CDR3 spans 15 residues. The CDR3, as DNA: TGTGCCAGCAGTTATGCGGGGTCCTATAATTCACCCCTCCACTTT. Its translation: CASSYAGSYNSPLHF.

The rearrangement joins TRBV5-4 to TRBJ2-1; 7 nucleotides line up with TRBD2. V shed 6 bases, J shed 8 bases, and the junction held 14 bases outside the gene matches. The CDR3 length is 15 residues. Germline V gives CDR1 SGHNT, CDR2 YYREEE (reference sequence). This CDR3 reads CASTDLGGSLDEQFF. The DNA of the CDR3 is TGTGCCAGCACCGACCTAGGCGGGAGTTTGGATGAGCAGTTCTTC.